The 31 T cell receptor beta chains given below trace back to one sample, sequenced in a study of control samples from healthy donors and cancer patients. The method was immunoSEQ multiplex PCR; TCRdb's version includes in-frame clones alone and lacks a portion of them. The repertoire holds tens of thousands of clones, with approximately 87% as singletons. Sequencing input: blood. These receptors originate from a man aged 50 to 59 in good health.

The CDR3 DNA is TGCAGCGTTGTCGACAGCGGGTTGAAACTGTTTTTT. It translates to CSVVDSGLKLFF. The chain employs TRBV29-1 and TRBJ1-4, with D possibly being TRBD1 (5 bases). Per germline, CDR1 SQVTM and CDR2 ANQGSEA. The CDR3 runs 12 residues. The germline V and J ends were trimmed by 4 bases and 11 bases, with 14 bases remaining between them.

A single count supports this clone. The gene calls are TRBV21-1 and TRBJ1-2; the table gives TRBD1 as D, unverified against the DNA. TRBV21-1 is a pseudogene locus. This CDR3 is built from 12 residues. The CDR3 DNA is TGTGCCAGCCCCGACAGGCCCTCCTCGTCGACCTTC. It specifies CASPDRPSSSTF.

V usage is TRBV9 and J usage is TRBJ1-2, with TRBD1 as a possible D gene (5 bases). Germline loops: CDR1 SGDLS, CDR2 YYNGEE. The V gene lost 0 bases and the J gene lost 0 bases, with 9 bases spanning the gap. The CDR3 has 15 residues. The CDR3: CASSVGGETNYGYTF. The CDR3 nucleotides are TGTGCCAGCAGCGTAGGAGGGGAGACTAACTATGGCTACACCTTC. The full variable domain, rest sourced from reference TRBV9 and TRBJ1-2, is DSGVTQTPKHLITATGQRVTLRCSPRSGDLSVYWYQQSLDQGLQFLIQYYNGEERAKGNILERFSAQQFPDLHSELNLSSLELGDSALYFCASSVGGETNYGYTFGSGTRLTVV.

The chain has TRBV7-2 and TRBJ2-7, with D maybe TRBD1 (5 bases). The CDR3 covers 13 residues. CDR1 and CDR2 from the germline V gene are SGHTA and FQGNSA. The V gene lost 1 base and the J gene lost 2 bases, with 6 bases spanning the gap. Written as DNA, the CDR3 is TGTGCCAGCAGCTTAGGGACACCCTACGAGCAGTACTTC. Protein product: CASSLGTPYEQYF. Using reference TRBV7-2 and TRBJ2-7 for the parts outside the CDR3, the full variable domain is GAGVSQSPSNKVTEKGKDVELRCDPISGHTALYWYRQSLGQGLEFLIYFQGNSAPDKSGLPSDRFSAERTGGSVSTLTIQRTQQEDSAVYLCASSLGTPYEQYFGPGTRLTVT.

For this clone: One end of the junction varies from germline; a read error may be responsible. Distinct nucleotide sequences in the sample also encode this CDR3. The rearrangement uses TRBV9 and TRBJ2-2, with 8 bases fitting TRBD1. Germline V gene data show CDR1 as SGDLS and CDR2 as YYNGEE. This CDR3 has 17 residues. CDR3 in amino acids: CASSVDWTGMNTGELFF. The CDR3 DNA sequence: TGTGCCAGCAGCGTGGATTGGACAGGGATGAACACCGGGGAGTTGTTTTTT.

The V gene is TRBV18, the J gene TRBJ1-2; D perhaps matches TRBD1 (6 bases). The CDR3 length is 14 residues. The germline V gene has CDR1 KGHSH and CDR2 LQKENI. The ends were cut back, 1 base at V and 3 bases at J, with 9 bases in the middle. This CDR3 is CASSPQGEDYGYTF. The CDR3 nucleotides read TGTGCCAGCTCACCACAGGGGGAGGACTATGGCTACACCTTC.

This sequence joins TRBV29-1 and TRBJ2-5, with D tentatively TRBD1 (6 bases). V dropped 8 bases and J dropped 0 bases, with 10 bases sitting between them. Germline lookup yields CDR1 SQVTM and CDR2 ANQGSEA. CDR3 size: 12 residues. CDR3 in amino acids: CSFYRDQETQYF. The CDR3 DNA follows: TGCAGCTTTTACAGGGACCAAGAGACCCAGTACTTC.

The chain joins TRBV7-9 to TRBJ2-3; the match to TRBD2 covers 14 bases. Trimming took 2 bases from V and 5 from J; bases not matched to a gene: 3. Germline CDR1 reads SEHNR; CDR2 reads FQNEAQ (reference sequence). The CDR3 spans 16 residues. CDR3 coding DNA: TGTGCCAGCAGCTTAAGACTAGCGGGGGGGCTAGATACGCAGTATTTT. It translates to CASSLRLAGGLDTQYF. Supplemented by reference TRBV7-9 and TRBJ2-3, the full variable domain reads DTGVSQNPRHKITKRGQNVTFRCDPISEHNRLYWYRQTLGQGPEFLTYFQNEAQLEKSRLLSDRFSAERPKGSFSTLEIQRTEQGDSAMYLCASSLRLAGGLDTQYFGPGTRLTVL.

CDR3 coding DNA: TGTGCCAGCAGTTATACGTCGGCCACCTATGGCTACACCTTC. It translates to CASSYTSATYGYTF. The V and J genes are TRBV28 and TRBJ1-2; D unresolved. The CDR3 covers 14 residues. The germline V and J ends were trimmed by 4 bases and 4 bases, with 13 bases remaining between them. Germline CDR1 reads MDHEN; CDR2 reads SYDVKM.

Comment on this clone: The same CDR3 also results from other DNA sequences found in this sample. The chain has TRBV15 and TRBJ1-2; tentative D call: TRBD1 (5 bases). Germline loops: CDR1 LNHNV, CDR2 YYDKDF (reference sequence). The CDR3 is 13 residues long. V gave up 5 bases and J gave up 4 bases, with 11 bases separating them. The CDR3 loop is CATSRGTGYGYTF. In nucleotides, the CDR3 is TGTGCCACCAGCCGCGGGACGGGCTATGGCTACACCTTC.

The chain has TRBV30 and TRBJ1-3, with D maybe TRBD1 (5 bases). Germline CDR1 GTSNPN, CDR2 SVGIG (reference sequence). CDR3 size: 14 residues. V lost 5 bases and J lost 3, with 14 bases in between. CDR3 loop: CAWGHFQRGNTIYF. CDR3 DNA sequence: TGTGCCTGGGGACACTTTCAGCGTGGAAACACCATATATTTT. Drawing the rest from reference TRBV30 and TRBJ1-3, the complete variable domain is SQTIHQWPATLVQPVGSPLSLECTVEGTSNPNLYWYRQAAGRGLQLLFYSVGIGQISSEVPQNLSASRPQDRQFILSSKKLLLSDSGFYLCAWGHFQRGNTIYFGEGSWLTVV.

The chain recombines TRBV2 with TRBJ2-5; 7 bases map to TRBD2. V lost 4 bases, J lost 1 base, and 0 bases stayed unmatched. The CDR3 totals 13 residues. In germline, CDR1 is SNHLY, CDR2 FYNNEI. CDR3 nucleotide sequence: TGTGCCAGCAGTGGGACTAGCCAAGAGACCCAGTACTTC. This sequence encodes CASSGTSQETQYF.

The chain is built from TRBV24-1 and TRBJ1-4; tentative D call: TRBD1 (5 bases). With 4 bases removed from V and 5 bases from J, the gap between germline ends came to 16 bases. Germline V CDR1 and CDR2: KGHDR, SFDVKD. CDR3 length: 16 residues. The CDR3 nucleotides are TGTGCCACCAGTGACTTGGGCCCCAGGGTAAATGAAAAACTGTTTTTT. Protein sequence: CATSDLGPRVNEKLFF.

The chain carries TRBV10-1 and TRBJ2-5; 9 bases are a match to TRBD2. This CDR3 is 16 amino acids long. CDR1 and CDR2 (germline): WNHNN, SYGVQD (reference sequence). The V gene end was trimmed by 7 bases and the J gene end by 5 bases; junction bases not matched to a gene: 14. The CDR3 loop is CASTPGLAAAGETQYF. Here the CDR3 DNA reads TGCGCCAGCACTCCGGGACTAGCAGCCGCCGGGGAGACCCAGTACTTC.

This sequence joins TRBV4-2 and TRBJ2-4; D gene unclear. Germline lookup yields CDR1 LGHNA and CDR2 YNFKEQ. V lost 1 base and J 5 bases, leaving 9 bases between the germline ends. The CDR3 has 14 residues. The CDR3 coding sequence is TGTGCCAGCAGCCAAGGGGGAAGTGAAAACATTCAGTACTTC. Translation gives CASSQGGSENIQYF.

The chain uses TRBV25-1 and TRBJ1-1; possible D gene TRBD1, 6 bases. This CDR3 is built from 18 residues. V lost 4 bases to trimming and J lost 4 bases, with 25 bases between them. The germline gives CDR1 MGHDK, CDR2 SYGVNS. The CDR3 region has the DNA TGTGCCAGCAGTGGTCCTTGGGGACACCAACGCCTGGGCACTGAAGCTTTCTTT. This sequence encodes CASSGPWGHQRLGTEAFF. Combining the CDR3 with reference TRBV25-1 and TRBJ1-1 gives the whole variable domain EADIYQTPRYLVIGTGKKITLECSQTMGHDKMYWYQQDPGMELHLIHYSYGVNSTEKGDLSSESTVSRIRTEHFPLTLESARPSHTSQYLCASSGPWGHQRLGTEAFFGQGTRLTVV.

V gene TRBV5-1 combines with J gene TRBJ1-4, with unresolved D. CDR3 length equals 15 residues. V lost 4 bases and J 1 base, leaving 11 bases between the germline ends. Germline V gene sequence: CDR1 SGHRS, CDR2 YFSETQ. CDR3 bases: TGCGCCAGCAGCAGGGATTCGGGAACTAATGAAAAACTGTTTTTT. Protein product: CASSRDSGTNEKLFF.

V gene TRBV3-1 (or the pseudogene TRBV3-2) combines with J gene TRBJ1-4; D is perhaps TRBD1 (5 bases). Trimming shortened V by 0 bases and J by 7 bases, and 9 bases separated the two germline ends. This CDR3 is built from 14 residues. The germline gives CDR1 LGHDT, CDR2 YNNKEL (reference sequence). The CDR3 region has the DNA TGTGCCAGCAGCCAAGACCCAGGGAGTGAAAAACTGTTTTTT. Protein product: CASSQDPGSEKLFF.

V is TRBV12-3 or TRBV12-4 and J is TRBJ2-5, with a tentative D call TRBD1 (6 bases). Deletions cut 3 bases from V and 4 bases from J, with 9 bases between. The CDR3 length is 13 residues. In DNA form, the CDR3 reads TGTGCCAGCAGTTTGGACAGCAGAGAGACCCAGTACTTC. It yields the protein CASSLDSRETQYF.

This clone was observed a single time. The V gene is TRBV11-3, the J gene TRBJ1-2; no clear D gene. The CDR3 sequence is 13 residues long. V was cut by 2 bases and J by 5 bases, with 9 bases left in between. The V gene's germline CDR1 is SGHNT and CDR2 YENEEA. The CDR3 DNA follows: TGTGCCAGCAGCTTATCAGCGGAGTATGGCTACACCTTC. Its translation is CASSLSAEYGYTF.

V and J are TRBV5-1 and TRBJ2-2; D is undetermined. The V gene's germline CDR1 is SGHRS and CDR2 YFSETQ. Trimming left V 3 bases short and J 2 bases short, with 8 bases between. CDR3 length: 14 residues. The CDR3 sequence is CASSYATNTGELFF. DNA of the CDR3: TGCGCCAGCAGCTATGCCACTAACACCGGGGAGCTGTTTTTT. Supplemented by reference TRBV5-1 and TRBJ2-2, the full variable domain reads KAGVTQTPRYLIKTRGQQVTLSCSPISGHRSVSWYQQTPGQGLQFLFEYFSETQRNKGNFPGRFSGRQFSNSRSEMNVSTLELGDSALYLCASSYATNTGELFFGEGSRLTVL.

V gene TRBV5-6 combines with J gene TRBJ2-3, with no clear D. Trimming took off 1 base at V and 3 bases at J, with 3 bases between the two ends. The length of the CDR3 is 12 residues. Germline CDR1 SGHDT, CDR2 YYEEEE. The CDR3, as DNA: TGTGCCAGCAGCTTGTGGACAGATACGCAGTATTTT. Protein sequence: CASSLWTDTQYF.

This chain joins TRBV12-3 or TRBV12-4 and TRBJ2-2; D not resolved. V was trimmed by 4 bases and J by 1 base, leaving 4 bases between them. This CDR3 spans 13 amino acids. The CDR3 DNA reads TGTGCCAGCAGTTCCCAGAACACCGGGGAGCTGTTTTTT. Translation gives CASSSQNTGELFF.

J is TRBJ1-5 and V is TRBV3-1 (or the pseudogene TRBV3-2); 7 bases map to TRBD1. Germline V lookup: CDR1 LGHDT, CDR2 YNNKEL (reference sequence). V lost 2 bases to trimming and J lost 5 bases; unmatched junction nucleotides: 18. CDR3 length equals 19 residues. CDR3 residues: CASSQRPLTGARPDQPQHF. As DNA, the CDR3 is TGTGCCAGCAGCCAAAGGCCCCTTACAGGGGCGCGCCCCGATCAGCCCCAGCATTTT.

This clone was seen a single time. The V gene is TRBV5-1, the J gene TRBJ2-6, with D perhaps TRBD2 (6 bases). Germline-derived CDR1 and CDR2 are SGHRS and YFSETQ. CDR3 size: 17 residues. Deletions cut 5 bases from V and 0 bases from J, with 15 bases between. The chain's CDR3 is CASRPRGTDSGANVLTF. Written as DNA, the CDR3 is TGCGCCAGCAGGCCCCGGGGGACCGACTCTGGGGCCAACGTCCTGACTTTC.

This chain uses TRBV7-2 with TRBJ1-5; weak D call: TRBD1 (6 bases). Looked up from germline, CDR1 is SGHTA and CDR2 is FQGNSA. CDR3 length equals 15 residues. Trimming left V 3 bases short and J 0 bases short, with 9 bases between. CDR3 amino acids: CASSLGAHSNQPQHF. The CDR3 nucleotides read TGTGCCAGCAGCTTGGGGGCTCATAGCAATCAGCCCCAGCATTTT.

V and J are TRBV19 and TRBJ1-5; 8 nucleotides align to TRBD1. V trimming: 5 bases; J trimming: 6 bases; junction bases outside the gene matches: 9. Looked up from germline, CDR1 is LNHDA and CDR2 is SQIVND (reference sequence). This CDR3 is built from 15 residues. CDR3 in amino acids: CASSFGQGWGQPQHF. In DNA form, the CDR3 reads TGTGCCAGTAGTTTCGGACAGGGTTGGGGTCAGCCCCAGCATTTT.

This chain joins TRBV2 and TRBJ2-5; D call uncertain. The CDR3 has 12 amino acids. CDR1 is SNHLY and CDR2 is FYNNEI in the germline V gene. V lost 7 bases and J 0 bases, leaving 6 bases between the germline ends. CDR3 region: CASMVYQETQYF. CDR3 coding DNA: TGTGCCAGCATGGTGTACCAAGAGACCCAGTACTTC.

The rearrangement uses TRBV5-1 and TRBJ2-3; D is ambiguous. V lost 6 bases, J lost 0 bases, and 14 bases lay in between. Looked up from germline, CDR1 is SGHRS and CDR2 is YFSETQ. The CDR3 sequence is 15 residues long. For the CDR3, the DNA is TGCGCCAGCACAGAGCGTGGCTCTAGCACAGATACGCAGTATTTT. Translated: CASTERGSSTDTQYF.

The rearrangement uses TRBV13 and TRBJ2-3; 12 bases line up with TRBD2. The CDR3 covers 15 residues. The V gene's germline CDR1 is PRHDT and CDR2 FYEKMQ (reference sequence). The trim removed 5 bases at V and 3 bases at J, leaving 3 bases unmatched. The CDR3 DNA follows: TGTGCCAGCAGCGGACTAGCGGGAACGACAGATACGCAGTATTTT. Residues: CASSGLAGTTDTQYF.

The rearrangement joins TRBV19 to TRBJ1-5; 8 nucleotides align to TRBD1. This CDR3 region has 15 residues. Germline V gene sequence: CDR1 LNHDA, CDR2 SQIVND (reference sequence). J was trimmed by 3 bases and V by 6 bases; bases with no gene match: 7. CDR3 nucleotides: TGTGCCAGTAGCGTCCCGGGACAGGTCAATCAGCCCCAGCATTTT. Translation gives CASSVPGQVNQPQHF.